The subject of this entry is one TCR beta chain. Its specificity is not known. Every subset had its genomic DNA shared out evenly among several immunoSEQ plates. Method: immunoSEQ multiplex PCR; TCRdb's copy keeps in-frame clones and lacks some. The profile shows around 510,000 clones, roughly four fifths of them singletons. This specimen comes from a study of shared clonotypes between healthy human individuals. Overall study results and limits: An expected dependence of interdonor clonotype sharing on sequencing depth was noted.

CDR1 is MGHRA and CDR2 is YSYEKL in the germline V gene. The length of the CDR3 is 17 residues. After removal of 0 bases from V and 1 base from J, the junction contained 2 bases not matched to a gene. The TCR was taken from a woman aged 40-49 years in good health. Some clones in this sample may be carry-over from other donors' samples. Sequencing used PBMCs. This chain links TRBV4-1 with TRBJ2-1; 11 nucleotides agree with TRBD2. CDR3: CASSQDLAGGSYNEQFF. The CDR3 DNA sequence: TGCGCCAGCAGCCAAGATTTAGCGGGGGGGTCCTACAATGAGCAGTTCTTC.